The clone carrying this T cell receptor beta chain was seen more than once but under ten times. Its antigen is not identified. TCRdb reanalysed the reads using MiXCR and keeps one entry per CDR3 protein. Of about 120,000 distinct CDR3 sequences in the sample, 9.5% to 13% are singletons; the top ten hold approximately 30%. The sample belongs to a study of T cell repertoires in cytomegalovirus infection. Overall study: In public TCR beta signatures, there were indications of both CMV infection and matching HLA type.

The study's findings and limits: Adding up the frequency of public TCR beta families identified people who carried CMV plus the relevant HLA. Clonotypes of TCR beta that were HLA-C-restricted and CMV-specific dominated the ex vivo response.

This clonotype originated in a human donor in good health (CMV status not recorded). Some clones in this sample may be carry-over from other donors' samples. Sequencing was performed on PBMCs, sequenced either directly or after in vitro stimulation (not recorded which).

This CDR3 reads CASSFRSGSQYF. The CDR3 nucleotides are TGTGCCAGCAGTTTTCGGTCAGGCTCACAGTACTTC. The chain is built from TRBV28 and TRBJ2-4; the D is unclear. Germline V gene sequence: CDR1 MDHEN, CDR2 SYDVKM. The CDR3 is 12 residues long. V was pared by 3 bases and J by 13 bases, with 13 bases between.